This is a list of T cell receptor beta chains from one sample in a study of T cell responses to AZD1222 COVID-19 vaccine. Produced via immunoSEQ multiplex PCR; TCRdb's table is partial and in-frame only. Of over 95,000 clones in the sample, 88% were seen once. The sequenced sample was peripheral blood, obtained on day 0 of AZD1222 vaccination. Receptors originate from an adult in good health. Both conserved end residues are part of each CDR3. A D gene is named only where the DNA matches it firmly. Only some rows state a clone size, as once, few, many or a class for expanded clones.

j_call v_call clone_size d_call cdr3_nt cdr3_aa
TRBJ2-2 TRBV14 NA NA TGTGCCAGCAGCCAATGGCAGGGGTTGAACACCGGGGAGCTGTTTTTT CASSQWQGLNTGELFF
TRBJ1-2 TRBV28 NA NA TGTGCCAGCAGTTTCGGGGGGGATGGCTACACCTTC CASSFGGDGYTF
TRBJ1-4 TRBV6-1 NA TRBD1 TGTGCCAGCAGTGAAGCGATGGGACAGGGTAATGAAAAACTGTTTTTT CASSEAMGQGNEKLFF
TRBJ2-7 TRBV9 NA NA TGTGCCAGCAGCGTAGACCCGGGAACAAGGAACGAGCAGTACTTC CASSVDPGTRNEQYF
TRBJ1-5 TRBV7-8 once NA TGTGCCAGCAGCTTACGGACACTTAATAGCAATCAGCCCCAGCATTTT CASSLRTLNSNQPQHF
TRBJ1-2 TRBV24-1 NA NA TGTGCCACCAGTGATTTGACAGGGAATGGCTACACCTTC CATSDLTGNGYTF
TRBJ1-4 TRBV29-1 NA TRBD1 TGCAGCGTTCCGGGACAGGGGAATGAAAAACTGTTTTTT CSVPGQGNEKLFF
TRBJ2-7 TRBV6-5 NA TRBD2 TGTGCCAGCAGCCCCGGGACTAGTGTCGAGCAGTACTTC CASSPGTSVEQYF
TRBJ2-5 TRBV29-1 NA NA TGCAGCGTAGATACTTTTAGGGAAGAGACCCAGTACTTC CSVDTFREETQYF
TRBJ1-1 TRBV3-1/TRBV3-2 NA TRBD1 TGTGCCAGCCACCACGAGGGGGCCGCTGAAGCTTTCTTT CASHHEGAAEAFF
TRBJ2-1 TRBV12-3/TRBV12-4 NA NA TGTGCCAGCAGTTTGTCTGCGTACAATGAGCAGTTCTTC CASSLSAYNEQFF
TRBJ2-7 TRBV18 NA NA TGTGCCAGCTCACCGCTCTCCGATTTAGGGGCTACTAACGAGCAGTACTTC CASSPLSDLGATNEQYF
TRBJ2-1 TRBV19 NA NA TGTGCCAGTAGTACAACCTCCCGGGGCGATGAGCAGTTCTTC CASSTTSRGDEQFF
TRBJ1-5 TRBV6-1 NA NA TGTGCCAGCAGTGAAGCCTCCAGCGGCCAGCTTTCTCAGCCCCAGCATTTT CASSEASSGQLSQPQHF
TRBJ2-7 TRBV12-2 NA NA TGTGCAAGTCGCCTCCCCGTTCTGATCCAGGGATCCTACGAGCAGTACTTC CASRLPVLIQGSYEQYF
TRBJ2-1 TRBV27 NA NA TGTGCCAGCAGTTCCCCCTCGCGGGAAGGATACAATGAGCAGTTCTTC CASSSPSREGYNEQFF
TRBJ2-1 TRBV4-3 NA NA TGCGCCAGCAGCCAACATCCGGGCGACAATGAGCAGTTCTTC CASSQHPGDNEQFF
TRBJ2-2 TRBV21-1 NA NA TGTGCCAGCAGCAGCAACATGGCTGGGGAGCTGTTTTTT CASSSNMAGELFF
TRBJ1-1 TRBV29-1 NA NA TGCAGCGTTGAAGAGGACGGGAACACTGAAGCTTTCTTT CSVEEDGNTEAFF
TRBJ2-2 TRBV7-2 NA TRBD1 TGTGCCAGCAGCTTGACAGGGGGCAACACCGGGGAGCTGTTTTTT CASSLTGGNTGELFF
TRBJ2-5 TRBV7-7 once NA TGTGCCAGCAGCTTGCTCTCCCCAGAGACCCAGTACTTC CASSLLSPETQYF
TRBJ1-1 TRBV5-6 NA NA TGTGCCAGCAGCTTGGGTAGGGTCTGGACCGGTCTTGTAGCTTTCTTT CASSLGRVWTGLVAFF
TRBJ2-2 TRBV2 NA TRBD2 TGTGCCAGCAGTGTACTAGCGGGAGAAAGCGGGGAGCTGTTTTTT CASSVLAGESGELFF
TRBJ1-3 TRBV7-8 NA NA TGTGCCAGCAGCTTAAGGGCTGGGGGCTCTGGAAACACCATATATTTT CASSLRAGGSGNTIYF
TRBJ2-1 TRBV6-2/TRBV6-3 NA TRBD2 TGTGCCAGCAGTTACTCTCCTTCCTTCGGACTAGCGGGAGAGCGGCCTTGGGAGCAGTTCTTC CASSYSPSFGLAGERPWEQFF
TRBJ1-2 TRBV30 NA NA TGTGCCTGGAGTGGGTTTACGAATTTTTTGCCGGGTGGCTACACCTTC CAWSGFTNFLPGGYTF
TRBJ1-2 TRBV7-6 NA TRBD1 TGTGCCAGCAGCTTGGGACAGAACTATGGCTACACCTTC CASSLGQNYGYTF
TRBJ1-1 TRBV9 NA TRBD1 TGTGCCAGCCCGACCGGAAGGGGGCGACGGACTGAAGCTTTCTTT CASPTGRGRRTEAFF
TRBJ2-5 TRBV7-2 few NA TGTGCCAGCACCCATCCCTATATTAGCGTACAGACCCAGTACTTC CASTHPYISVQTQYF
TRBJ2-7 TRBV19 few TRBD1 TGTGCCAGTAGTGACCCGGGACAGGGCAGGGACGAGCAGTACTTC CASSDPGQGRDEQYF
TRBJ1-5 TRBV30 NA NA TGTGCCTGGGCCTCTCGGGGCAATCAGCCCCAGCATTTT CAWASRGNQPQHF
TRBJ1-2 TRBV7-9 NA TRBD1 TGTGCCAGCAGCTTAGTACAGGGGATCCTTAACTATGGCTACACCTTC CASSLVQGILNYGYTF
TRBJ2-2 TRBV27 NA TRBD2 TGTGCCAGCAGTTTAGAACTAGCGGGTACCGGGGAGCTGTTTTTT CASSLELAGTGELFF
TRBJ1-5 TRBV6-2/TRBV6-3 NA NA TGTGCCAGCAGTTACGCTAGCCGGGGGCCCCAGCATTTT CASSYASRGPQHF
TRBJ2-2 TRBV28 NA NA TGTGCCAGCAGTTTCAGGTCCGGGGAGCTGTTTTTT CASSFRSGELFF
TRBJ1-1 TRBV7-8 once TRBD1 TGTGCCAGCAGCTCGGGACAGGGTGGTAGGGGGTACAATGCTTTCTTT CASSSGQGGRGYNAFF
TRBJ2-3 TRBV2 once TRBD2 TGTGCCAGCAGTGAAGATAATAGCGGGGGGATAGATACGCAGTATTTT CASSEDNSGGIDTQYF
TRBJ2-1 TRBV24-1 NA TRBD1 TGTGCCACCAGTGATCCGGGACAGGGAATACAGTTCTTC CATSDPGQGIQFF
TRBJ2-1 TRBV14 NA NA TGTGCCAGCAGCCAAGAGTCCCGAGAGCAGTTCTTC CASSQESREQFF
TRBJ1-1 TRBV11-2 NA NA TGTGCCAGCAGCTTAAGCTCAGGGTCTGAAGCTTTCTTT CASSLSSGSEAFF
TRBJ1-2 TRBV29-1 NA NA TGCAGCGTTGAAGATGGGGGCGGCTATGGCTACACCTTC CSVEDGGGYGYTF
TRBJ2-5 TRBV18 NA NA TGTGCCAGCTCACCGCGGGGTGACGAGACCCAGTACTTC CASSPRGDETQYF
TRBJ1-3 TRBV28 NA NA TGTGCCAGCAGTTTAAGTTCTCAGGGAAGAAACACCATATATTTT CASSLSSQGRNTIYF
TRBJ1-5 TRBV7-8 NA NA TGTGCCAGCAGCCTCGGGACACATGACGGGAGCAATCAGCCCCAGCATTTT CASSLGTHDGSNQPQHF
TRBJ1-1 TRBV27 NA NA TGTGCCAGCAGTTTTGAAGACGAAACAGAACCGAGGACAGATACTGAAGCTTTCTTT CASSFEDETEPRTDTEAFF
TRBJ2-1 TRBV5-1 NA NA TGCGCCAGCAGCTTCATGGGGCGGGAAGAGCAGTTCTTC CASSFMGREEQFF
TRBJ1-2 TRBV7-9 NA TRBD1 TGTGCCAGCAGCGGATACAGGGGGACGAGCTACACCTTC CASSGYRGTSYTF
TRBJ2-1 TRBV11-3 NA TRBD2 TGTGCCAGCAGCTTGCAAGGGACTAGCGGGAACTATGAGCAGTTCTTC CASSLQGTSGNYEQFF
TRBJ1-1 TRBV3-1/TRBV3-2 NA NA TGTGCCAGCAGCAACGAGGTGTTCAACACTGAAGCTTTCTTT CASSNEVFNTEAFF
TRBJ2-1 TRBV7-9 NA NA TGTGCCAGCAGCTTAGGGAGAAACCTCTACAATGAGCAGTTCTTC CASSLGRNLYNEQFF
TRBJ1-2 TRBV19 NA TRBD1 TGTGCCAGTAAAAGACAGGGCTCGTCGAACTATGGCTACACCTTC CASKRQGSSNYGYTF
TRBJ2-2 TRBV6-5 NA NA TGTGCCAGCAGCCCAAGAAGACCAGACACCGGGGAGCTGTTTTTT CASSPRRPDTGELFF
TRBJ2-1 TRBV6-1 NA TRBD2 TGTGCCAGCAGTGAAGCGACTAGCGGGGATTACAATGAGCAGTTCTTC CASSEATSGDYNEQFF
TRBJ2-1 TRBV18 NA TRBD1 TGTGCCAGCTCACCAAGGACAGGGAATGAGCAGTTCTTC CASSPRTGNEQFF
TRBJ1-4 TRBV19 NA NA TGTGCCAGCGGAAAATACAGCGCAACTAATGAAAAACTGTTTTTT CASGKYSATNEKLFF
TRBJ1-3 TRBV28 NA NA TGTGCCAGCAGTACGTTCCGGGGAGGAAACACCATATATTTT CASSTFRGGNTIYF
TRBJ2-7 TRBV21-1 few NA TGTGCCAGCACTAAGCTTCCCAGGGACTTAGCCTACGAGCAGTACTTC CASTKLPRDLAYEQYF